This T cell receptor (beta chain) came from a study of shared clonotypes between healthy human individuals. Several immunoSEQ 96-well plates shared each subset's DNA, each plate a replicate. The table came from immunoSEQ multiplex PCR; TCRdb's copy has only in-frame clones and leaves some out. In the table there are roughly 2.5 million clones, approximately 92% of which are singletons. This CDR3 contains 13 residues. The germline gives CDR1 LGHNT, CDR2 FRNRAP. Trimming removed 2 bases at V and 0 bases at J, with 2 bases between. Healthy adults negative for HIV, lacking recent acute infections or vaccinations, served as donors. Nashville, Tennessee was home to all donors, who were Caucasian adults. This clone has only a few counts. Different DNA sequences within this sample yield the same CDR3.

This TCR came from a young man in good health. The chain uses TRBV12-5 and TRBJ1-3; the D is unclear. Sequenced: naive CD4+ T cells sorted from blood. Subset denoted: CD45RA+ positively selected. This CDR3 reads CASGLSSGNTIYF. Written as DNA, the CDR3 is TGTGCTAGTGGTTTGAGCTCTGGAAACACCATATATTTT.